Each of the 19 T cell receptor beta chains below was sequenced from the same sample in a study of cytomegalovirus exposure and HLA in healthy donors listed by TCRdb under 2017. Library method: the immunoSEQ multiplex PCR assay. The multiplex PCR relied on a mix of 60 forward primers for TCR Vbeta segments and 13 reverse primers for TCR Jbeta segments. Imported from immuneACCESS, the table was reduced by TCRdb to in-frame sequences with V and J called. These copies leave out some clones; in studies compared against another copy, an unresolved V gene accounts for under half, and the cause of the remainder is not known. This sample holds some 90,000 clones; 65% were observed only once. Approximately 6.3% of the sample is taken by the ten largest. The sequenced sample was PBMCs. Receptor source: a boy between 10 and 17 years old in good health and CMV-seropositive.

The CDR3 loop reads CASTQRSGVSGANVLTF. DNA for the CDR3: TGTGCCAGCACTCAACGGTCCGGGGTCTCTGGGGCCAACGTCCTGACTTTC. The chain has TRBV7-9 and TRBJ2-6; weak D call: TRBD2 (5 bases). The CDR3 length is 17 residues. The germline V gene encodes CDR1 SEHNR and CDR2 FQNEAQ (reference sequence). The ends were cut back, 7 bases at V and 0 bases at J, with 16 bases in the middle.

The rearrangement links TRBV15 to TRBJ1-6, with D tentatively TRBD1 (6 bases). This CDR3 is built from 17 residues. Trimming pared 1 base from V and 7 bases from J, leaving 17 bases between. The germline V gene encodes CDR1 LNHNV and CDR2 YYDKDF (reference sequence). CDR3 DNA: TGTGCCACCAGCAGAGGAGCAGGGGCTTTCGGGAATTCACCCCTCCACTTT. The encoded protein is CATSRGAGAFGNSPLHF.

This clone was found a few times. This chain connects TRBV28 to TRBJ2-3; 14 nucleotides align to TRBD2. This CDR3 has 18 residues. V gave up 3 bases and J gave up 5 bases; unmatched junction bases: 10. Germline assignment: CDR1 MDHEN and CDR2 SYDVKM. The CDR3 sequence: CASSFTTGLAGAGDTQYF. The DNA of the CDR3 is TGTGCCAGCAGTTTCACGACGGGACTAGCGGGGGCCGGAGATACGCAGTATTTT.

J is TRBJ2-1 and V is TRBV9, with 10 bases that match TRBD2. CDR3 size: 15 residues. CDR1 is SGDLS and CDR2 is YYNGEE in the germline V gene. V lost 0 bases to trimming and J lost 6 bases; unmatched junction nucleotides: 3. Here the CDR3 reads CASSVGIAGGNEQFF. The CDR3 DNA follows: TGTGCCAGCAGCGTAGGGATAGCGGGAGGCAATGAGCAGTTCTTC.

The chain carries TRBV2 and TRBJ2-7, with 14 bases identical to TRBD2. Germline values: CDR1 SNHLY, CDR2 FYNNEI. Unmatched junction bases numbered 6, after V lost 6 bases and J lost 2 bases. CDR3 length equals 16 residues. The CDR3 DNA reads TGTGCCAGCAGCGCTTCGACTAGCGGGAGGGCCTACGAGCAGTACTTC. Translating it yields CASSASTSGRAYEQYF.

The chain combines TRBV5-1 with TRBJ2-7, with 8 bases that match TRBD1. V gave up 0 bases and J gave up 2 bases; unmatched junction bases: 7. CDR3 size: 16 residues. CDR1 SGHRS and CDR2 YFSETQ come from the germline V gene. The CDR3: CASSLEGLDRAYEQYF. CDR3 in DNA: TGCGCCAGCAGCTTGGAGGGGCTGGACAGGGCCTACGAGCAGTACTTC.

This clone was counted a few times. The CDR3 nucleotides are TGCAGCGTTGAGTTAGTCGGGGATACTGAAGCTTTCTTT. Translation gives CSVELVGDTEAFF. This chain connects TRBV29-1 to TRBJ1-1; D is unresolved. Germline V gene lookup returns CDR1 SQVTM and CDR2 ANQGSEA. The CDR3 is made up of 13 amino acids. V lost 3 bases and J lost 5, with 13 bases in between.

The chain has TRBV7-9 and TRBJ1-2; D might be TRBD1 (6 bases). The CDR3 length is 16 residues. The germline V gene has CDR1 SEHNR and CDR2 FQNEAQ (reference sequence). V was shortened by 4 bases and J by 4 bases, with 19 bases between the two germline ends. The CDR3 DNA reads as TGTGCCAGCAGCTCCCTCCCCGGGACACTCGTCTATGGCTACACCTTC. Translation gives CASSSLPGTLVYGYTF.

Only a few counts were recorded for this clone. The chain employs TRBV7-3 and TRBJ1-1; TRBD1 matches 8 bases. The CDR3 loop spans 15 amino acids. Germline V lookup: CDR1 SGHTA, CDR2 FQGTGA. V was pared by 3 bases and J by 5 bases, with 8 bases of the junction left unmatched. CDR3 residues: CASSFYGRGQTEAFF. The DNA for the CDR3 is TGTGCCAGCAGCTTCTATGGCAGGGGGCAGACTGAAGCTTTCTTT.

The chain uses TRBV2 and TRBJ1-5; D is uncertain. Germline CDR1 and CDR2: SNHLY and FYNNEI. The V end lost 5 bases, the J end lost 0 bases, and 11 bases lay between the germline ends. This CDR3 comprises 15 residues. The CDR3 is CASSPDGDSNQPQHF. CDR3 sequence (DNA): TGTGCCAGCAGTCCTGACGGGGATAGCAATCAGCCCCAGCATTTT.

The CDR3, as DNA: TGTGCCAGTAGGGGAGAACAGGGGATGAAGAACACTGAAGCTTTCTTT. Protein sequence: CASRGEQGMKNTEAFF. The chain joins TRBV19 to TRBJ1-1, with 7 bases lining up with TRBD1. The CDR3 has 16 residues. Trimming removed 6 bases from V and 1 base from J; junction bases left unmatched: 11. Germline-derived CDR1 and CDR2 are LNHDA and SQIVND (reference sequence).

CDR3: CSALAGLGTF. CDR3 in DNA: TGCAGTGCCTTGGCGGGGCTGGGCACCTTC. V is TRBV20-1 and J is TRBJ1-2, with D possibly being TRBD1 (5 bases). Trimming shortened V by 6 bases and J by 13 bases, and 15 bases separated the two germline ends. The germline gives CDR1 DFQATT, CDR2 SNEGSKA (reference sequence). This CDR3 is 10 amino acids long.

This clone was detected a few times. The V gene is TRBV7-3, the J gene TRBJ1-1; D is undetermined. CDR1 is SGHTA and CDR2 is FQGTGA in the germline V gene. V dropped 5 bases and J dropped 5 bases, with 18 bases sitting between them. The CDR3 is made up of 15 amino acids. In DNA form, the CDR3 reads TGTGCCAGCAGCCCGGCGGGCCTCCTGAGAACTGAAGCTTTCTTT. It encodes CASSPAGLLRTEAFF.

The chain joins TRBV7-3 to TRBJ2-5, with 12 bases identical to TRBD2. V lost 4 bases to trimming and J lost 5 bases; unmatched junction nucleotides: 11. The CDR3 runs 17 residues. Germline loops: CDR1 SGHTA, CDR2 FQGTGA. The CDR3 reads CASSSTVTSGSAETQYF. The CDR3 DNA reads TGTGCCAGCAGCTCGACGGTGACTAGCGGGAGTGCGGAGACCCAGTACTTC. Filled out from reference TRBV7-3 and TRBJ2-5, the complete variable domain reads GAGVSQTPSNKVTEKGKYVELRCDPISGHTALYWYRQSLGQGPEFLIYFQGTGAADDSGLPNDRFFAVRPEGSVSTLKIQRTERGDSAVYLCASSSTVTSGSAETQYFGPGTRLLVL.

V usage is TRBV7-2 and J usage is TRBJ2-3, with D unresolved. The CDR3 length is 14 residues. Germline V gives CDR1 SGHTA, CDR2 FQGNSA. Trimming pared 5 bases from V and 1 base from J, leaving 10 bases between. CDR3 protein: CASSRDIGTDTQYF. CDR3 coding DNA: TGTGCCAGCAGCCGAGACATAGGCACAGATACGCAGTATTTT.

The chain links TRBV5-4 to TRBJ2-5, with D unresolved. CDR3 length: 14 residues. V lost 0 bases and J 4 bases, leaving 10 bases between the germline ends. Germline CDR1 and CDR2: SGHNT and YYREEE (reference sequence). CDR3 sequence: CASSLGASLETQYF. CDR3 coding DNA: TGTGCCAGCAGCTTGGGGGCCTCTCTAGAGACCCAGTACTTC.

The chain has TRBV6-1 and TRBJ2-3; 7 nucleotides line up with TRBD2. In germline, CDR1 is MNHNS, CDR2 SASEGT. This CDR3 contains 15 residues. Unmatched junction bases numbered 2, after V lost 0 bases and J lost 2 bases. CDR3 residues: CASSEAGGYTDTQYF. In nucleotides, the CDR3 is TGTGCCAGCAGTGAAGCGGGAGGGTACACAGATACGCAGTATTTT.

The chain combines TRBV9 with TRBJ2-1; a possible D gene is TRBD2 (6 bases). V was trimmed by 3 bases and J by 3 bases, leaving 19 bases between them. Looked up from germline, CDR1 is SGDLS and CDR2 is YYNGEE. The CDR3 runs 17 residues. As DNA, the CDR3 is TGTGCCAGCAGCGAGGAGGGTCTCCGGGGCCACTACAATGAGCAGTTCTTC. Encoded protein: CASSEEGLRGHYNEQFF.

This clone was seen just once. The V call is TRBV14, the J call TRBJ2-1; D is unclear. V shed 3 bases and J shed 3 bases, with 21 bases lying between them. From germline, CDR1 is SGHDN and CDR2 FVKESK. The CDR3 covers 18 residues. The DNA of the CDR3 is TGTGCCAGCAGCCACGCCCGCGGCGAGCACCCTTTCTACAATGAGCAGTTCTTC. It encodes CASSHARGEHPFYNEQFF. Full variable domain (outside the CDR3, taken from reference TRBV14 and TRBJ2-1): EAGVTQFPSHSVIEKGQTVTLRCDPISGHDNLYWYRRVMGKEIKFLLHFVKESKQDESGMPNNRFLAERTGGTYSTLKVQPAELEDSGVYFCASSHARGEHPFYNEQFFGPGTRLTVL.